A selection of T cell receptor beta chains follows, all from one sample in a study of control samples from healthy donors and cancer patients. The protocol was immunoSEQ multiplex PCR, while the TCRdb copy is restricted to in-frame clones and leaves out a portion. This repertoire shows 100,000 or so clones, around 82% found once; its top ten account for less than 15%. Sequenced sample: blood. The source is a woman in her 50s in good health. The CDR3 runs from the conserved cysteine through the conserved F or W. The order of the fields is J gene, V gene, D gene, clone size, CDR3 protein, CDR3 DNA. The D gene is left open where the match is weak. For some rows the clone size is stated as once, few or many, or as a class when expanded; others skip it.

TRBJ2-1 TRBV15 NA NA CATSSFRPGDNEQFF TGTGCCACCAGCAGTTTTCGGCCCGGGGACAATGAGCAGTTCTTC
TRBJ2-7 TRBV11-3 NA NA CASSLGGWDNYEQYF TGTGCCAGCAGCTTGGGGGGGTGGGACAACTACGAGCAGTACTTC
TRBJ2-2 TRBV6-2/TRBV6-3 NA NA CASSLDRRTGELFF TGTGCCAGCAGCTTAGACCGCCGCACCGGGGAGCTGTTTTTT
TRBJ1-2 TRBV12-3/TRBV12-4 NA NA CASSLNRRHGYTF TGTGCCAGCAGTTTAAATCGCAGGCATGGCTACACCTTC
TRBJ2-1 TRBV20-1 NA NA CSAREYGEQFF TGCAGTGCTAGAGAGTATGGTGAGCAGTTCTTC
TRBJ2-7 TRBV20-1 NA NA CSASLPTGEQYF TGCAGTGCTAGTCTTCCCACTGGCGAGCAGTACTTC
TRBJ1-1 TRBV7-8 NA NA CASSLAGPNTEAFF TGTGCCAGCAGCTTAGCGGGACCCAACACTGAAGCTTTCTTT
TRBJ2-1 TRBV9 TRBD2 NA CASSVSGSGSYNEQFF TGTGCCAGCAGCGTGAGCGGGAGTGGGTCCTACAATGAGCAGTTCTTC
TRBJ2-7 TRBV14 NA NA CASSQDSSPSYEQYF TGTGCCAGCAGCCAAGACTCTAGCCCATCCTACGAGCAGTACTTC
TRBJ2-2 TRBV3-1/TRBV3-2 TRBD2 NA CASSPKLGGLTGELFF TGTGCCAGCAGCCCAAAATTGGGAGGGCTTACCGGGGAGCTGTTTTTT
TRBJ1-3 TRBV6-5 NA NA CASSQTTGNTIYF TGTGCCAGCAGTCAAACTACCGGAAACACCATATATTTT
TRBJ1-5 TRBV7-9 NA NA CASSLNGYSNQPQHF TGTGCCAGCAGCTTAAACGGATATAGCAATCAGCCCCAGCATTTT
TRBJ1-1 TRBV5-4 NA NA CASSAQRPGTEAFF TGTGCCAGCAGCGCCCAAAGGCCGGGCACTGAAGCTTTCTTT
TRBJ1-5 TRBV6-5 TRBD1 NA CASRFGGTGAQPQHF TGTGCCAGCAGATTCGGAGGGACAGGGGCTCAGCCCCAGCATTTT
TRBJ1-1 TRBV5-4 NA NA CASSLEAGEAFF TGTGCCAGCAGCTTGGAGGCCGGTGAAGCTTTCTTT
TRBJ2-1 TRBV19 NA once CASSTLGGNEQFF TGTGCCAGTAGTACGCTTGGAGGCAATGAGCAGTTCTTC
TRBJ2-3 TRBV28 TRBD2 NA CAGTSGVADTQYF TGTGCCGGCACTAGCGGGGTGGCAGATACGCAGTATTTT
TRBJ1-2 TRBV4-1 NA few CASSQVSREFYGYTF TGCGCCAGCAGCCAAGTTAGTAGGGAGTTCTATGGCTACACCTTC
TRBJ1-1 TRBV7-9 NA NA CASSLEFYGGEDTEAFF TGTGCCAGCAGCTTAGAATTTTATGGGGGCGAGGACACTGAAGCTTTCTTT
TRBJ1-1 TRBV7-6 NA NA CASSLGHAGAEAFF TGTGCCAGCAGCTTAGGGCACGCTGGCGCTGAAGCTTTCTTT
TRBJ1-1 TRBV10-3 NA once CAISVGTSEGKTEAFF TGTGCCATCAGTGTAGGGACCTCGGAGGGTAAAACTGAAGCTTTCTTT
TRBJ1-6 TRBV5-1 TRBD1 NA CASSVQGDNSPLHF TGCGCCAGCAGCGTACAGGGGGATAATTCACCCCTCCACTTT
TRBJ2-1 TRBV5-6 TRBD2 NA CASSLGGNVQFF TGTGCCAGCAGCCTCGGGGGGAATGTGCAGTTCTTC
TRBJ1-5 TRBV19 NA NA CASSTPGFSNQPQHF TGTGCCAGTAGTACACCAGGGTTTAGCAATCAGCCCCAGCATTTT
TRBJ2-3 TRBV7-9 NA once CASSPSGSSTDTQYF TGTGCCAGCAGCCCCTCCGGGAGCAGCACAGATACGCAGTATTTT
TRBJ1-2 TRBV4-2 TRBD1 NA CASSQDPTGRYGYTF TGTGCCAGCAGCCAAGACCCGACAGGGCGCTATGGCTACACCTTC
TRBJ1-2 TRBV5-1 NA NA CASSLAGGSGYTF TGCGCCAGCAGCTTGGCTGGGGGCTCTGGCTACACCTTC
TRBJ1-6 TRBV14 NA NA CASSQEHGGNSPLHF TGTGCCAGCAGCCAAGAGCACGGAGGTAATTCACCCCTCCACTTT
TRBJ2-1 TRBV7-2 NA NA CASSLAGHRNEQFF TGTGCCAGCAGCTTAGCGGGACACCGCAATGAGCAGTTCTTC
TRBJ2-2 TRBV15 NA NA CATSGLLNTGELFF TGTGCCACCAGCGGCCTACTGAACACCGGGGAGCTGTTTTTT